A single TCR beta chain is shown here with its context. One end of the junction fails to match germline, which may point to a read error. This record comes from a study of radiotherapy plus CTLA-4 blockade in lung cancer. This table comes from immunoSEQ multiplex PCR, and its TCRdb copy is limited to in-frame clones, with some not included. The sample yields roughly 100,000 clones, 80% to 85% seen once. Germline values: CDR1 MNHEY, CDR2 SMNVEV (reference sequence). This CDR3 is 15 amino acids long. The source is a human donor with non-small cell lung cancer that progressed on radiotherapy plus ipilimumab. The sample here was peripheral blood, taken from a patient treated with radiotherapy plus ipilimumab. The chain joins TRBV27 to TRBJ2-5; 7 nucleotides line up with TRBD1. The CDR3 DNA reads TGTGCCAGCAGTATATCGCCAGGGGGTGTGGAGACCCAGTACTTC. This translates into CASSISPGGVETQYF.